This TCR beta chain derives from a study of shared clonotypes between healthy human individuals. General study findings and limits: At large depth, rarefaction still showed sorted-subset sequencing to be incomplete. A reduction in generation probabilities was seen for non-shared clonotypes relative to those shared by all four donors.

As to this clone: Its antigen is undetermined.

Donors, healthy HIV-negative adults, lacked recent acute infections or vaccinations. Donors comprised only Caucasian adults living in Nashville, Tennessee. The V gene's germline CDR1 is SGHAT and CDR2 FQNNGV. The CDR3 length is 17 residues. The V end was cut by 1 base, the J end by 0 bases, with 13 bases between. TCRdb keeps only in-frame clones here, not all; method: immunoSEQ multiplex PCR. The sample records some 1 million clones, about 74% being singletons. This chain connects TRBV11-2 to TRBJ1-3; D might be TRBD1 (5 bases). The sample was memory CD4+ T cells sorted from blood. Subset: CD45RA-negative fraction. The sequence was collected from a man between 18 and 29 years old in good health. CDR3 DNA sequence: TGTGCCAGCAGCTTAGGGGTCGCAGGGAACTCTGGAAACACCATATATTTT. The encoded protein is CASSLGVAGNSGNTIYF.